This T cell receptor (beta chain) was found in a study of T cell responses to AZD1222 COVID-19 vaccine. General study points: Vaccine-related CD4 TCRs covered spike, predominating at 160-218 and 743-854. Donor demographics were predominantly white British with a female majority; clonal diversity may be underestimated. Baseline testing showed seropositivity in only 5 or 6 AZD1222 recipients.

TCRdb's table, derived via immunoSEQ multiplex PCR, lists solely in-frame clones and lacks some. The sample includes about 120,000 clones, approximately 90% seen only once; the top ten take approximately 4.9%. The J segment lost 0 bases and the V segment lost 4 bases, leaving 6 bases of the junction unmatched. In germline, CDR1 is MNHNS, CDR2 SASEGT. CDR3 length: 17 residues. As to this clone: Its antigen is as yet unknown.

Sequencing used peripheral blood, obtained on day 0 of AZD1222 vaccination. V usage is TRBV6-1 and J usage is TRBJ1-5; 10 positions match TRBD1. This TCR was sampled from an adult in good health. The CDR3 DNA reads as TGTGCCAGCAGTGGGGGACAGGGGATATCTAGCAATCAGCCCCAGCATTTT. Its translation: CASSGGQGISSNQPQHF.